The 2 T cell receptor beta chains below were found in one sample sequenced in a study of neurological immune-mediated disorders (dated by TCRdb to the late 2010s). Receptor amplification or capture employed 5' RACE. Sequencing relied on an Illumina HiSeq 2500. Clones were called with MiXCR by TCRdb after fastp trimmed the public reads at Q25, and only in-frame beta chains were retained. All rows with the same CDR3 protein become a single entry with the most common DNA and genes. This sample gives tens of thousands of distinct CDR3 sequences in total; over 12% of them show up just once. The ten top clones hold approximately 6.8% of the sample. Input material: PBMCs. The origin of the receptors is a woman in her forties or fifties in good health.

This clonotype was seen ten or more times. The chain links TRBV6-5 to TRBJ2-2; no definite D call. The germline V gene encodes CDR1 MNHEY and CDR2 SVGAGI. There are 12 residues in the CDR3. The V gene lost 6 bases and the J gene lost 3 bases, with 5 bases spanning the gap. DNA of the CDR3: TGTGCCAGCAGCCCCCACACCGGGGAGCTGTTTTTT. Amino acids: CASSPHTGELFF.

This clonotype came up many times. The DNA of the CDR3 is TGTGCCAGCAGGTCCGCCGGGCCTCACACAGATACGCAGTATTTT. Amino acids: CASRSAGPHTDTQYF. The chain is built from TRBV7-9 and TRBJ2-3; D is uncertain. Germline V CDR1 and CDR2: SEHNR, FQNEAQ (reference sequence). This CDR3 has 15 residues. V was pared by 6 bases and J by 2 bases, with 15 bases between.